This T cell receptor beta chain was documented in a study of blood T cell repertoires in COVID-19. Study-wide context: Sample material is recorded as cDNA or gDNA derived from T cells, B-cell-depleted T cells, or PBMCs.

This CDR3 comprises 12 residues. Deletions cut 7 bases from V and 7 bases from J, with 11 bases between. This table comes from immunoSEQ multiplex PCR, and its TCRdb copy is limited to in-frame clones, with some not included. The table lists about 200,000 clones, roughly 80% of them singletons, with roughly 0.91% in the top ten. Seattle patients were enrolled while actively infected and followed longitudinally. The chain uses TRBV12-3 or TRBV12-4 and TRBJ1-5; D uncertain. The origin of this receptor is a man in his 60s with COVID-19, enrolled during active disease. The sequenced material came from peripheral blood. CDR3 bases: TGTGCCAGCACCAATTCGGAGCAGCCCCAGCATTTT. This gives the protein CASTNSEQPQHF.